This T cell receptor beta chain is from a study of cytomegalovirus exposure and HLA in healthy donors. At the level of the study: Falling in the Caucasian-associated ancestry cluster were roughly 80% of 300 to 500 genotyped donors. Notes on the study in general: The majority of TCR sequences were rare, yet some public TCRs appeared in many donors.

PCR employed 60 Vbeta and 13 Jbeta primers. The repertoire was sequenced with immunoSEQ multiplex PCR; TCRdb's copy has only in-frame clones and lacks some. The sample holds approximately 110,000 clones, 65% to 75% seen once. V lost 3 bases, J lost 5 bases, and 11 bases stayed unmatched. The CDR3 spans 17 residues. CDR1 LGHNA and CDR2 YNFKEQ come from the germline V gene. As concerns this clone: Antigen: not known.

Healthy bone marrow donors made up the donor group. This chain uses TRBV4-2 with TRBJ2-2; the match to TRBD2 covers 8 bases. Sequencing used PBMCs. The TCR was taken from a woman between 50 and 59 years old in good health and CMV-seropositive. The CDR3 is CASSQAGTSIETGELFF. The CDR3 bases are TGTGCCAGCAGCCAGGCCGGGACTAGTATTGAGACCGGGGAGCTGTTTTTT.